This entry lists 9 T cell receptor beta chains sequenced from one sample in a study of immune heterogeneity within non-small cell lung tumors. A first 10-cycle multiplex round used 32 V-gene and 13 J-gene primers on TCR beta CDR3. One entry per CDR3 protein results from TCRdb running MiXCR on the multiplex PCR reads. Of over 30,000 distinct CDR3 sequences in the sample, around 30% were seen once. As template, the study used bulk tumor genomic DNA at about 600 ng per sample. Several widely spaced biopsies per primary tumor were taken during surgery. It was patients with untreated, newly diagnosed non-small cell lung cancer who underwent curative surgery. The sequenced sample consisted of lung tumor tissue. The receptors stem from a man between 40 and 49 years old with non-small cell lung cancer.

This clonotype showed up just a few times. The rearrangement joins TRBV10-3 to TRBJ2-1; D is ambiguous. Germline loops: CDR1 ENHRY, CDR2 SYGVKD. V lost 8 bases to trimming and J lost 6 bases, with 14 bases between them. This CDR3 is 13 amino acids long. Here the CDR3 reads CAIAPSGSNEQFF. For the CDR3, the DNA is TGTGCCATCGCCCCTTCGGGCTCCAATGAGCAGTTCTTC.

The V and J genes are TRBV4-1 and TRBJ2-4; TRBD1 aligns across 11 bases. There are 17 residues in the CDR3. CDR1 is MGHRA, CDR2 YSYEKL, per germline. With V trimmed by 4 bases and J by 3 bases, 8 bases remained unmatched. In DNA, the CDR3 is TGCGCCAGCAGCCTCGCCGGGACAGGGGGGGGCAAAAACATTCAGTACTTC. It translates to CASSLAGTGGGKNIQYF.

This clonotype was picked up many times. The genes are TRBV2 and TRBJ1-5; the D gene is possibly TRBD1 (6 bases). This CDR3 comprises 16 residues. V gave up 4 bases and J gave up 2 bases, with 15 bases separating them. Germline-derived CDR1 and CDR2 are SNHLY and FYNNEI. DNA of the CDR3: TGTGCCAGCAGTGGTTACAGGGAAGGAGGCAATCAGCCCCAGCATTTT. It yields the protein CASSGYREGGNQPQHF.

This clonotype is judged medium-sized. This sequence joins TRBV6-1 and TRBJ2-2; 8 bases line up with TRBD1. The CDR3 is 15 residues long. J was trimmed by 1 base and V by 5 bases; bases with no gene match: 3. The V gene's germline CDR1 is MNHNS and CDR2 SASEGT. DNA of the CDR3: TGTGCCAGCAGTCGTGGACAGGGGAACACCGGGGAGCTGTTTTTT. This encodes CASSRGQGNTGELFF.

CDR3 DNA sequence: TGTGCCAGCAGCCGGTGGGAGGGGGGAGAGACCCAGTACTTC. It is translated as CASSRWEGGETQYF. The chain links TRBV5-6 to TRBJ2-5; D is perhaps TRBD2 (7 bases). The CDR3 has 14 amino acids. Germline CDR1 SGHDT, CDR2 YYEEEE. V was pared by 4 bases and J by 4 bases, with 14 bases between.

This clonotype was recorded a few times. The V gene is TRBV5-1, the J gene TRBJ1-2, with 12 bases lining up with TRBD1. This CDR3 is 15 amino acids long. Germline V lookup: CDR1 SGHRS, CDR2 YFSETQ. Germline trimming cut 4 bases from V and 4 bases from J; bases unmatched to any gene: 5. The CDR3 spells CASSGTGGTGYGYTF. The CDR3 nucleotides are TGCGCCAGCAGCGGGACAGGGGGCACCGGCTATGGCTACACCTTC.

Comment on this clonotype: This may be a read error: a much more frequent sequence differs by one nucleotide. V and J are TRBV20-1 and TRBJ2-7, with 11 bases identical to TRBD2. Trimming at V came to 4 bases and at J to 4 bases, leaving 15 bases not matched to a gene. The CDR3 runs to 17 residues. Germline V lookup: CDR1 DFQATT, CDR2 SNEGSKA (reference sequence). The CDR3 DNA follows: TGCAGTGCTATCCAGGGTTTCGGACTAGCGGGTTTGTACGAGCAGTACTTC. Translated: CSAIQGFGLAGLYEQYF.

This sequence joins TRBV20-1 and TRBJ1-2, with TRBD1 identical over 7 bases. With 2 bases clipped from V and 4 bases from J, the junction kept 1 base outside the gene matches. This CDR3 contains 12 residues. CDR1 is DFQATT, CDR2 SNEGSKA, per germline (reference sequence). The CDR3 spells CSARQGVYGYTF. For the CDR3, the DNA is TGCAGTGCTAGACAGGGGGTCTATGGCTACACCTTC.

This sequence joins TRBV7-8 and TRBJ1-1; D call uncertain. V was clipped by 6 bases and J by 1 base, with 9 bases between them. The CDR3 has 13 residues. The V gene's germline CDR1 is SGHVS and CDR2 FQNEAQ. CDR3 residues: CASRTPGNTEAFF. Written as DNA, the CDR3 is TGTGCCAGCAGGACCCCGGGGAACACTGAAGCTTTCTTT.